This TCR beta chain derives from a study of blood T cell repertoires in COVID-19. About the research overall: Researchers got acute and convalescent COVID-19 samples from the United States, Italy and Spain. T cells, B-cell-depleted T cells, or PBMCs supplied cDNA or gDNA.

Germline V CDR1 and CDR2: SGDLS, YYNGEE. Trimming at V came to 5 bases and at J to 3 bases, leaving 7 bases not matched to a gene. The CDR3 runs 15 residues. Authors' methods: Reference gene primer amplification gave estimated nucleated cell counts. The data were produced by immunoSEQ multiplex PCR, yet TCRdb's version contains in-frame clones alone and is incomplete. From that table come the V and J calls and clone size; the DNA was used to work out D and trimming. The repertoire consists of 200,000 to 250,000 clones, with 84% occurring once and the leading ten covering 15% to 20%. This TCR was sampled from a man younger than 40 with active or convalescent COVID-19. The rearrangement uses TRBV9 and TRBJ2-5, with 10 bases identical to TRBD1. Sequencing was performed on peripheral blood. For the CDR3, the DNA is TGTGCCAGCAGTAAAGGGACAGGGGTCAAAGAGACCCAGTACTTC. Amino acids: CASSKGTGVKETQYF.